The 3 T cell receptor beta chains reported below all come from one sample, sequenced in a study of blood T cell repertoires in COVID-19. This table comes from immunoSEQ multiplex PCR, and its TCRdb copy is limited to in-frame clones, with some not included. This table has 300,000 to 350,000 clones, 80% to 95% appearing once. The sequenced material came from peripheral blood. The source of these receptors is a woman aged 25 to 39 with COVID-19, enrolled during active disease.

This clone was picked up one time. The rearrangement links TRBV7-3 to TRBJ1-5; TRBD1 agrees at 8 bases. CDR3 length: 15 residues. J was trimmed by 3 bases and V by 4 bases; bases with no gene match: 5. Germline values: CDR1 SGHTA, CDR2 FQGTGA. CDR3 in amino acids: CASSSGQGVNQPQHF. CDR3 in DNA: TGTGCCAGCAGCTCCGGACAGGGCGTCAATCAGCCCCAGCATTTT.

As regards this clone: The identical CDR3 is also encoded by other nucleotide sequences in the sample. The chain carries TRBV28 and TRBJ2-2, with 7 bases fitting TRBD1. Germline loops: CDR1 MDHEN, CDR2 SYDVKM. The CDR3 is made up of 15 amino acids. The V and J ends lost 2 bases and 5 bases, in that order; junction bases with no gene match: 5. The CDR3 coding sequence is TGTGCCAGCAGTTTAAGGACAGGCGGGACCGGGGAGCTGTTTTTT. It is translated as CASSLRTGGTGELFF.

This clone was recorded once. The rearrangement joins TRBV11-1 to TRBJ2-7, with 7 nucleotides matching TRBD1. CDR1 and CDR2 from the germline V gene are SGHAT and FQDESV (reference sequence). Germline trimming cut 1 base from V and 5 bases from J; bases unmatched to any gene: 5. There are 14 residues in the CDR3. The CDR3 sequence is CASSLGDRTDEQYF. The CDR3 DNA reads TGTGCCAGCAGCTTAGGGGACAGAACCGACGAGCAGTACTTC.